The rows below give T cell receptor beta chains drawn from one sample of a study of graft-versus-host responses after intestinal transplantation. Their antigen targets remain unknown. Using immunoSEQ multiplex PCR, the repertoire was profiled, and TCRdb retains in-frame clones only, with some absent. The table has about 99,000 clones, roughly 87% seen once; the top ten hold over 0.7%. The source material was unstimulated CD4+ T cells sorted from spleen or lymph node cells, sampled before intestinal transplant. The receptors shown here come from a human donor who received an intestinal transplant. The CDR3 runs from the conserved cysteine through the conserved F or W. Each record gives: J gene, D gene, clone size, V gene, CDR3 DNA, CDR3 protein. A D gene is named only where the DNA matches it firmly. Size tells how often a clone was seen (once, few, many) or the class of an expanded clone, and some rows leave it out.

J: TRBJ1-5
D: -
size: -
V: TRBV2
DNA: TGTGCCAGCAGTGATCGGTTGGGCAATCAGCCCCAGCATTTT
CDR3: CASSDRLGNQPQHF

J: TRBJ1-2
D: -
size: -
V: TRBV5-1
DNA: TGCGCCAGCAGCTTGCGGGAGGGGACCCTTGGCTACACCTTC
CDR3: CASSLREGTLGYTF

J: TRBJ1-2
D: -
size: -
V: TRBV30
DNA: TGTGCCTGGAGTGTACAACCGGGACCGCGGGATGGCTACACCTTC
CDR3: CAWSVQPGPRDGYTF

J: TRBJ2-1
D: -
size: -
V: TRBV4-2
DNA: TGTGCCAGCAGCCAAGATCGTGATTCGAATGAGCAGTTCTTC
CDR3: CASSQDRDSNEQFF

J: TRBJ2-2
D: TRBD1
size: -
V: TRBV28
DNA: TGTGCCAGCAGCACAGGGGGCAGGACCGGGGAGCTGTTTTTT
CDR3: CASSTGGRTGELFF

J: TRBJ2-1
D: TRBD2
size: once
V: TRBV5-1
DNA: TGCGCCAGCAGCTTGAGCGGGAGCTCCTACAATGAGCAGTTCTTC
CDR3: CASSLSGSSYNEQFF

J: TRBJ2-7
D: -
size: -
V: TRBV5-6
DNA: TGTGCCAGCAGCAGGTGGGGGTCCTACTCCTACGAGCAGTACTTC
CDR3: CASSRWGSYSYEQYF

J: TRBJ2-6
D: -
size: -
V: TRBV18
DNA: TGTGCCAGCTCACCACGCGAGTTCTCTGGGGCCAACGTCCTGACTTTC
CDR3: CASSPREFSGANVLTF

J: TRBJ2-1
D: TRBD2
size: -
V: TRBV19
DNA: TGTGCCAGCGAGACTAGCGGGGCGGGATGGGGTGAGCAGTTCTTC
CDR3: CASETSGAGWGEQFF

J: TRBJ1-4
D: -
size: -
V: TRBV19
DNA: TGTGCCAGTAAGCGGCAGCCCGCAACTAATGAAAAACTGTTTTTT
CDR3: CASKRQPATNEKLFF

J: TRBJ2-2
D: -
size: -
V: TRBV7-3
DNA: TGTGCCAGCAGCCCGGCCGGGGCCGGGGAGCTGTTTTTT
CDR3: CASSPAGAGELFF

J: TRBJ2-1
D: -
size: -
V: TRBV9
DNA: TGTGCCAGCAGCGTAGGGAGTGAGCAGTTCTTC
CDR3: CASSVGSEQFF

J: TRBJ1-6
D: TRBD1
size: -
V: TRBV6-1
DNA: TGTGCCAGCATTAGGGACAGGGTTTCACCCCTCCACTTT
CDR3: CASIRDRVSPLHF

J: TRBJ2-7
D: -
size: -
V: TRBV18
DNA: TGTGCCAGCTCACTCCCCTACGAGCAGTACTTC
CDR3: CASSLPYEQYF

J: TRBJ2-7
D: -
size: -
V: TRBV2
DNA: TGTGCCAGCTCTACGACTAGATTGGTCGACGAGCAGTACTTC
CDR3: CASSTTRLVDEQYF

J: TRBJ2-1
D: TRBD2
size: few
V: TRBV7-3
DNA: TGTGCCAGCAGCTTAATGGGACTAGCGGGCGATGAGCAGTTCTTC
CDR3: CASSLMGLAGDEQFF

J: TRBJ2-6
D: TRBD1
size: -
V: TRBV4-3
DNA: TGCGCCAGCAGCCCCGGGACAGCCTCTGGGGCCAACGTCCTGACTTTC
CDR3: CASSPGTASGANVLTF

J: TRBJ1-1
D: TRBD1
size: -
V: TRBV18
DNA: TGTGCCAGCTCAATTAACCAGGGGGGACCTACTGTCATGAACACTGAAGCTTTCTTT
CDR3: CASSINQGGPTVMNTEAFF

J: TRBJ1-4
D: -
size: -
V: TRBV5-5
DNA: TGTGCCAGCAGCGAACCCTACCGCTCCGCAAATGAAAAACTGTTTTTT
CDR3: CASSEPYRSANEKLFF

J: TRBJ2-2
D: TRBD1
size: -
V: TRBV6-6
DNA: TGTGCCTCCAAACGGGACAGAAACACCGGGGAGCTGTTTTTT
CDR3: CASKRDRNTGELFF

J: TRBJ2-1
D: -
size: -
V: TRBV7-3
DNA: TGTGCCAGCAGCTTAGTAGGGTCGGGATACAATGAGCAGTTCTTC
CDR3: CASSLVGSGYNEQFF

J: TRBJ1-2
D: -
size: -
V: TRBV7-9
DNA: TGTGCCAGCAGCTTAGGGGGCGCGAACTATGGCTACACCTTC
CDR3: CASSLGGANYGYTF

J: TRBJ1-1
D: -
size: -
V: TRBV6-5
DNA: TGTGCCAGCGAGAGAGAGACTTTGAACACTGAAGCTTTCTTT
CDR3: CASERETLNTEAFF

J: TRBJ2-7
D: -
size: -
V: TRBV27
DNA: TGCTCCGAAACCGCGGTCTCTGCCTACGAGCAGTACTTC
CDR3: CSETAVSAYEQYF

J: TRBJ2-7
D: -
size: -
V: TRBV6-6
DNA: TGTGCCAGCACCAAAGCCCAGGGCTGGGGTTCCGAGCAGTACTTC
CDR3: CASTKAQGWGSEQYF

J: TRBJ1-4
D: TRBD1
size: -
V: TRBV19
DNA: TGTGCCAGTAGTATCAGGGGGCAAGAAAAACTGTTTTTT
CDR3: CASSIRGQEKLFF

J: TRBJ2-7
D: -
size: -
V: TRBV6-5
DNA: TGTGCCAGCAGTTATAGGGGACAAGCCTTCTACGAGCAGTACTTC
CDR3: CASSYRGQAFYEQYF

J: TRBJ2-1
D: TRBD1
size: -
V: TRBV11-1
DNA: TGTGCCAGCAGCTACAAGACCCGGACAGGGTCGAGGGTCTTC
CDR3: CASSYKTRTGSRVF